This TCR beta chain was captured in a study of blood T cell repertoires in COVID-19. In the study overall: The origin of the acute and convalescent COVID-19 samples was the United States, Italy and Spain. PBMCs, B-cell-depleted T cells, or T cells provided the cDNA or gDNA that made up the material.

Only a few counts were recorded for this clone. Data came from immunoSEQ multiplex PCR; TCRdb stores just in-frame clones and leaves some out. Of about 79,000 clones in the sample, around nine tenths were seen once. The germline V gene has CDR1 LNHDA and CDR2 SQIVND (reference sequence). The V gene end was trimmed by 5 bases and the J gene end by 3 bases; junction bases not matched to a gene: 2. This CDR3 is 13 amino acids long. The TCR sequence derives from a man in his 70s with active or convalescent COVID-19. This chain uses TRBV19 with TRBJ2-3; 7 positions match TRBD1. Sequencing input: peripheral blood. DNA of the CDR3: TGTGCCAGTAGTGCACAGGGGACAGATACGCAGTATTTT. Protein product: CASSAQGTDTQYF. The entire variable domain, with the rest obtained from reference TRBV19 and TRBJ2-3, is as follows: DGGITQSPKYLFRKEGQNVTLSCEQNLNHDAMYWYRQDPGQGLRLIYYSQIVNDFQKGDIAEGYSVSREKKESFPLTVTSAQKNPTAFYLCASSAQGTDTQYFGPGTRLTVL.